The clone carrying this T cell receptor (beta chain) was seen more than once but under ten times. Its specificity is unknown. These data are taken from a study of T cell responses to AZD1222 COVID-19 vaccine. General study results and limits: A reported finding is that nearly half of spike-specific TCRs target unmutated variant regions. Of the AZD1222 recipients, only 5 or 6 were seropositive at baseline. After two AZD1222 doses, spike-specific TCR breadth and depth rose versus day 0.

Sequencing used immunoSEQ multiplex PCR; TCRdb keeps in-frame clones, though not all of them. The sample lists more than 150,000 clones, about 87% seen once, with under 7.5% in the top ten. In germline, CDR1 is SSHAT, CDR2 FNYEAQ (reference sequence). Losses at the gene ends were 5 bases for V and 5 bases for J; bases not matched to a gene: 7. The CDR3 consists of 15 residues. J is TRBJ2-2 and V is TRBV7-7; TRBD1 agrees at 8 bases. This TCR was sampled from an adult in good health. The sequenced sample was peripheral blood, obtained on day 0 of AZD1222 vaccination. Written as DNA, the CDR3 is TGTGCCAGCAGCCCGACGGGACAGGCTACCGGGGAGCTGTTTTTT. It codes for CASSPTGQATGELFF.